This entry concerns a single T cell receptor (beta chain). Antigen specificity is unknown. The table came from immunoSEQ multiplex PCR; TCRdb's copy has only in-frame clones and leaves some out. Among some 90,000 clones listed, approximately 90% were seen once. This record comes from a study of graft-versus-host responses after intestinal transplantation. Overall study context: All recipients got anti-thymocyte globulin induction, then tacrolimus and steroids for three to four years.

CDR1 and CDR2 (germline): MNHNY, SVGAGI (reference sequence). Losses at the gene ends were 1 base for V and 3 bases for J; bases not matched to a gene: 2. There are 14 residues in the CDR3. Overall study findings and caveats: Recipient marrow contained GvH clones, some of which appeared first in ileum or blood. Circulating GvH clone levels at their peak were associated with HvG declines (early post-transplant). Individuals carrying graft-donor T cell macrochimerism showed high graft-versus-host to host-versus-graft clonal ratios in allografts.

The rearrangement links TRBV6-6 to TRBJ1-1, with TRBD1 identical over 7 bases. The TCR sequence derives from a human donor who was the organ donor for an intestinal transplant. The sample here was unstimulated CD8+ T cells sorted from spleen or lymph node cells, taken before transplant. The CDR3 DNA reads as TGTGCCAGCAGTTACTTAACAGGGGACACTGAAGCTTTCTTT. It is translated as CASSYLTGDTEAFF.